The sequence of this T cell receptor (beta chain) was determined in a study of T cells after yellow fever vaccination. TCRdb processed the 5' RACE reads anew with MiXCR; each CDR3 protein has one entry. The table shows about 340,000 distinct CDR3 sequences, with 3% to 4.5% occurring only once. This clonotype has ten or more counts. Its antigen remains unidentified. The CDR3 has 18 residues. Losses at the gene ends were 0 bases for V and 0 bases for J; bases not matched to a gene: 6. The germline V gene has CDR1 MNHEY and CDR2 SVGAGI. Study-wide results and limits: Shared CD4/CD8 clonotypes were a small share, likely from convergent recombination. Abundant clonotypes from the bulk population could have been carried over as contaminants into FACS-sorted repertoires. It was the secondary response that reached its peak faster, day 5 versus 15, but it was weaker. Re-detected after boosting: most primary clones, 96% of CD4 and 75% to 90% of CD8.

The sequence was collected from a man between 18 and 29 years old who received the YFV17D yellow fever vaccine. The source was PBMCs, collected 5 days after the yellow fever booster vaccination. The chain is built from TRBV6-5 and TRBJ2-3; 10 bases are shared with TRBD2. CDR3 sequence: CASSYSSPSGSSTDTQYF. DNA of the CDR3: TGTGCCAGCAGTTACTCCAGTCCTAGCGGGAGCAGCACAGATACGCAGTATTTT.